This entry describes one TCR beta chain. The data are from a study of blood T cell repertoires in COVID-19. Study context: Both acute and convalescent COVID-19 samples were obtained from the United States, Italy and Spain. Sample material is recorded as cDNA or gDNA derived from T cells, B-cell-depleted T cells, or PBMCs.

Study processing details: From reference gene primer amplification, estimates of nucleated cell counts were derived. Using immunoSEQ multiplex PCR, the repertoire was profiled, and TCRdb retains in-frame clones only, with some absent. V and J calls and clone size are given by that table; D and trimming were obtained from the DNA. This table has 150,000 to 200,000 clones, 70% to 90% appearing once. Germline loops: CDR1 SGHRS, CDR2 YFSETQ. This CDR3 spans 17 amino acids. V lost 0 bases and J 8 bases, leaving 20 bases between the germline ends. The clonotype comes from a man in his forties with active or convalescent COVID-19. This chain uses TRBV5-1 with TRBJ1-4, with D maybe TRBD1 (6 bases). The specimen was peripheral blood. This chain's CDR3 is CASSLGTGTRLWEKLFF. The CDR3 DNA follows: TGCGCCAGCAGCTTGGGCACCGGGACACGACTGTGGGAAAAACTGTTTTTT.